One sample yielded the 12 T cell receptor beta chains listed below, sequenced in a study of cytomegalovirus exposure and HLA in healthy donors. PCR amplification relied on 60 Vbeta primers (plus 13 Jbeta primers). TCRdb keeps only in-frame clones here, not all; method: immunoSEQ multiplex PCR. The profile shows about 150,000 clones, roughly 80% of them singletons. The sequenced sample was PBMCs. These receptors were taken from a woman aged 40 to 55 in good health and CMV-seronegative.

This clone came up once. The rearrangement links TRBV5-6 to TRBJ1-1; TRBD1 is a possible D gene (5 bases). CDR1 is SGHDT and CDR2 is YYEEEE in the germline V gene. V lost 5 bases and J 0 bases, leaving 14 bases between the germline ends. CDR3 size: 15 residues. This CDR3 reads CASSFGRALNTEAFF. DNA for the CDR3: TGTGCCAGCAGTTTCGGCAGGGCCTTGAACACTGAAGCTTTCTTT. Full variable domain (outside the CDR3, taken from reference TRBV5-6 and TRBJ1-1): DAGVTQSPTHLIKTRGQQVTLRCSPKSGHDTVSWYQQALGQGPQFIFQYYEEEERQRGNFPDRFSGHQFPNYSSELNVNALLLGDSALYLCASSFGRALNTEAFFGQGTRLTVV.

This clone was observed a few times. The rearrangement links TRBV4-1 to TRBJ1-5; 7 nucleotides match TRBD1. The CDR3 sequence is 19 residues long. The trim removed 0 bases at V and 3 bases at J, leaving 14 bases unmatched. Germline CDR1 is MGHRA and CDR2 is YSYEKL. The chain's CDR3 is CASSQELGTASSPNQPQHF. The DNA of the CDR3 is TGCGCCAGCAGCCAAGAGTTGGGGACAGCTAGTTCCCCCAATCAGCCCCAGCATTTT.

The CDR3 protein is CSGLLSTDTQYF. CDR3 nucleotides: TGCAGCGGCCTACTGAGCACAGATACGCAGTATTTT. V gene TRBV29-1 combines with J gene TRBJ2-3; no clear D gene. Germline V gene lookup returns CDR1 SQVTM and CDR2 ANQGSEA. The CDR3 has 12 amino acids. Trimming shortened V by 7 bases and J by 0 bases, and 8 bases separated the two germline ends.

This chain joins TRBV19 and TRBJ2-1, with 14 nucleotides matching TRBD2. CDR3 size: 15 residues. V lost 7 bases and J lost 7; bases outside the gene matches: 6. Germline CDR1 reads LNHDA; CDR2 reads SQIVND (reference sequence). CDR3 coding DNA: TGTGCCAGTACCCCAGGGACTAGCGGGGGAAATGAGCAGTTCTTC. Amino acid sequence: CASTPGTSGGNEQFF.

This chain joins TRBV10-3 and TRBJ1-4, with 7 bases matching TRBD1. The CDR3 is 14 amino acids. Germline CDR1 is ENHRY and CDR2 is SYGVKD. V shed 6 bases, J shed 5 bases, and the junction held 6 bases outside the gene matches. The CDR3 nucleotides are TGTGCCATCAGGGCAGACAGGGTAAATGAAAAACTGTTTTTT. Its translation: CAIRADRVNEKLFF.

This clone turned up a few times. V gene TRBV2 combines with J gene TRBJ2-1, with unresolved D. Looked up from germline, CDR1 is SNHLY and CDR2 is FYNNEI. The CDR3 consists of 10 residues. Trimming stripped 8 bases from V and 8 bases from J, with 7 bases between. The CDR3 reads CASVGHEQFF. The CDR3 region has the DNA TGTGCCAGCGTGGGCCATGAGCAGTTCTTC. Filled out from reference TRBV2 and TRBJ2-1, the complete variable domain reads EPEVTQTPSHQVTQMGQEVILRCVPISNHLYFYWYRQILGQKVEFLVSFYNNEISEKSEIFDDQFSVERPDGSNFTLKIRSTKLEDSAMYFCASVGHEQFFGPGTRLTVL.

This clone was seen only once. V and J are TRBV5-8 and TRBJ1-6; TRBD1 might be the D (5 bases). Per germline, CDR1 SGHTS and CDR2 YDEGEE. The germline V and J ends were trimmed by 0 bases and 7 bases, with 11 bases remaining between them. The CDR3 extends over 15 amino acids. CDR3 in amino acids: CASSLAGSRNSPLHF. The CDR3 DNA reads TGTGCCAGCAGCTTGGCAGGGTCTAGGAATTCACCCCTCCACTTT.

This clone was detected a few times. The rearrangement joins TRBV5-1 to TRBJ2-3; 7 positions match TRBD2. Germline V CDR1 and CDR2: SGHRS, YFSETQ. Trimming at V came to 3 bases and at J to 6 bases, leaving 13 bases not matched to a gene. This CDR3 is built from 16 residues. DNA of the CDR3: TGCGCCAGCAGCTCGGCCCTCGGGACTATCGGGGATACGCAGTATTTT. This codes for CASSSALGTIGDTQYF.

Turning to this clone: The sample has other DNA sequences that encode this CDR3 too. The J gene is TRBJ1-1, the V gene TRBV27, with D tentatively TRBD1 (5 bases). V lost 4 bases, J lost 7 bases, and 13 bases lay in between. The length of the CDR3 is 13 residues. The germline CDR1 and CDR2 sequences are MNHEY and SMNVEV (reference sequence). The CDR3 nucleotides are TGTGCCAGCAGTTCCTCGGGCCAGGGTGAAGCTTTCTTT. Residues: CASSSSGQGEAFF.

The CDR3 here is CASSVGPRLEETQYF. The CDR3 region has the DNA TGTGCCAGCAGCGTAGGACCTAGATTGGAAGAGACCCAGTACTTC. The chain recombines TRBV9 with TRBJ2-5, with unresolved D. Trimming removed 0 bases from V and 3 bases from J, with 12 bases in between. The germline gives CDR1 SGDLS, CDR2 YYNGEE. The CDR3 length is 15 residues. Full variable domain (remainder filled in from reference TRBV9 and TRBJ2-5): DSGVTQTPKHLITATGQRVTLRCSPRSGDLSVYWYQQSLDQGLQFLIQYYNGEERAKGNILERFSAQQFPDLHSELNLSSLELGDSALYFCASSVGPRLEETQYFGPGTRLLVL.

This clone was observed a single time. The CDR3 protein is CAISESLFGGETQYF. The CDR3 DNA follows: TGTGCCATCAGTGAGTCCCTGTTCGGCGGAGAGACCCAGTACTTC. This chain uses TRBV10-3 with TRBJ2-5, with no clear D. V was cut by 0 bases and J by 4 bases, with 12 bases left in between. Germline V lookup: CDR1 ENHRY, CDR2 SYGVKD. The CDR3 has 15 residues.

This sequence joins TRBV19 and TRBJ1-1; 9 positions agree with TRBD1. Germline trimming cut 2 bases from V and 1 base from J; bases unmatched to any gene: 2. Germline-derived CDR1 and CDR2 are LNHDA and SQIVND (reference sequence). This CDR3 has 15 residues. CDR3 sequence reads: CASSITGGQNTEAFF. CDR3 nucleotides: TGTGCCAGTAGTATAACAGGGGGCCAGAACACTGAAGCTTTCTTT.